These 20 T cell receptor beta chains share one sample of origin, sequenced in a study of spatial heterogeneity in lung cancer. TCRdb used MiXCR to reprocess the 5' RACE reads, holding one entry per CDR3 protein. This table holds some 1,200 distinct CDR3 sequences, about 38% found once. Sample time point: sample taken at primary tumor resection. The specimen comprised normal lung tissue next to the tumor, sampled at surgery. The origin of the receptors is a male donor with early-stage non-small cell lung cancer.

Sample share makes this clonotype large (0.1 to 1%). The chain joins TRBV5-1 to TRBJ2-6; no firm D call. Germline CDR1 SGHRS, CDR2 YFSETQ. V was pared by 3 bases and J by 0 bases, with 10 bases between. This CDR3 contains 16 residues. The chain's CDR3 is CASSSDPISGANVLTF. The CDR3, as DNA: TGCGCCAGCAGCTCGGACCCGATCTCTGGGGCCAACGTCCTGACTTTC.

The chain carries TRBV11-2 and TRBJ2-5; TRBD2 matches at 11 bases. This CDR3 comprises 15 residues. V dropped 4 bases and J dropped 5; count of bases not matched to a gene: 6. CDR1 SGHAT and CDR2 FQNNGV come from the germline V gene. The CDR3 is CASSSLTSGAETQYF. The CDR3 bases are TGTGCCAGCAGCTCGCTGACTAGCGGGGCTGAGACCCAGTACTTC. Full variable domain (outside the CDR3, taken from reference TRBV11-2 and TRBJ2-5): EAGVAQSPRYKIIEKRQSVAFWCNPISGHATLYWYQQILGQGPKLLIQFQNNGVVDDSQLPKDRFSAERLKGVDSTLKIQPAKLEDSAVYLCASSSLTSGAETQYFGPGTRLLVL.

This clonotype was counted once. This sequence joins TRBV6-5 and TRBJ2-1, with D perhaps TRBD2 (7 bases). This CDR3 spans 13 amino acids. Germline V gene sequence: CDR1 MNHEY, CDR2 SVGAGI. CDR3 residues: CAVGGGVNIEQFF. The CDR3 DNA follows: TGTGCAGTGGGGGGGGGCGTCAATATTGAGCAGTTCTTC.

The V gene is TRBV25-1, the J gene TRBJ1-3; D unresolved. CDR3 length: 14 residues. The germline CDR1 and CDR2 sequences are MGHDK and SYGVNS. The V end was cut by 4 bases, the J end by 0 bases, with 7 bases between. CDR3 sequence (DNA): TGTGCCAGCAGTGTCTTGGGCTCTGGAAACACCATATATTTT. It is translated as CASSVLGSGNTIYF.

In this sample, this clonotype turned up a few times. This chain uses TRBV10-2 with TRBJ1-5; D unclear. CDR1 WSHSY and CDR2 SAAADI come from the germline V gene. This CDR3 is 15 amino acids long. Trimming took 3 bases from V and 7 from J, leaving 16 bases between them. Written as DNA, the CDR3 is TGCGCCAGCAGTGACCAGGCGGCGGGCAGCCAGCCCCAGCATTTT. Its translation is CASSDQAAGSQPQHF.

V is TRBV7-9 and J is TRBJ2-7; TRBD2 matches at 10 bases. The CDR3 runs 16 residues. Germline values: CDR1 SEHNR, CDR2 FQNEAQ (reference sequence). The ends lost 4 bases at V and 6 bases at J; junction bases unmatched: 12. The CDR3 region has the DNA TGTGCCAGCAGCTCCCCGCTGGCTAGCGGGAGCCCCGAGCAGTACTTC. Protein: CASSSPLASGSPEQYF.

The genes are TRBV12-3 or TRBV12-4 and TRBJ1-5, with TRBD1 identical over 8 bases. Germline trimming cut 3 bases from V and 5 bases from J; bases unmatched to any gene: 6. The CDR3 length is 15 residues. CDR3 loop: CASSLRQGAHQPQHF. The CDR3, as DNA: TGTGCCAGCAGTTTGCGGCAGGGGGCACATCAGCCCCAGCATTTT.

The CDR3 region is CASSLVQLQETQYF. CDR3 coding DNA: TGTGCCAGCAGCTTAGTCCAGCTTCAAGAGACCCAGTACTTC. The chain recombines TRBV7-9 with TRBJ2-5; the D is unclear. Germline values: CDR1 SEHNR, CDR2 FQNEAQ (reference sequence). The CDR3 covers 14 residues. Trimming cost V 1 base and J 2 bases, with 8 bases left between them. Looking up the rest from reference TRBV7-9 and TRBJ2-5 gives the full variable domain: DTGVSQNPRHKITKRGQNVTFRCDPISEHNRLYWYRQTLGQGPEFLTYFQNEAQLEKSRLLSDRFSAERPKGSFSTLEIQRTEQGDSAMYLCASSLVQLQETQYFGPGTRLLVL.

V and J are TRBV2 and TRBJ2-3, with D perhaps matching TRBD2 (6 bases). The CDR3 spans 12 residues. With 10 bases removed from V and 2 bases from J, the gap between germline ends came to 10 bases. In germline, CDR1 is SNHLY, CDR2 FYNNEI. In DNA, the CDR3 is TGTGCCATCGCGGGGACCACAGATACGCAGTATTTT. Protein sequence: CAIAGTTDTQYF.

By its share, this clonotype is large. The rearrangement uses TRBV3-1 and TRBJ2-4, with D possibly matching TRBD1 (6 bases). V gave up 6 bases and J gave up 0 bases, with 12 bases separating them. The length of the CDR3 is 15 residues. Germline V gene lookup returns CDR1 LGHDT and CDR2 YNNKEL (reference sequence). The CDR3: CASRPGHPAKNIQYF. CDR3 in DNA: TGTGCCAGCAGGCCGGGACACCCAGCCAAAAACATTCAGTACTTC.

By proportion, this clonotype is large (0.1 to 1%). The CDR3 sequence is CSARDEGTPPQYF. CDR3 coding DNA: TGCAGTGCTAGAGATGAGGGGACTCCCCCGCAGTATTTT. This sequence joins TRBV20-1 and TRBJ2-3, with D perhaps matching TRBD2 (6 bases). Trimming took 0 bases from V and 10 from J, leaving 14 bases between them. In germline, CDR1 is DFQATT, CDR2 SNEGSKA (reference sequence). The CDR3 has 13 residues.

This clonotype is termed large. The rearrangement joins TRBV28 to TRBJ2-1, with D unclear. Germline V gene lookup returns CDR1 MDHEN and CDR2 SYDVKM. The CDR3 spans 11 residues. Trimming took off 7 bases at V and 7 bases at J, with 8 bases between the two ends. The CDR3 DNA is TGTGCCAGCACAGAAGCGAATGAGCAGTTCTTC. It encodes CASTEANEQFF.

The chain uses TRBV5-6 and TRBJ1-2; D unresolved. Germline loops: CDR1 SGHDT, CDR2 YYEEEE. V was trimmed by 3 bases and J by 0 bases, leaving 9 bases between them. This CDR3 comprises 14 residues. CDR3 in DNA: TGTGCCAGCAGCTCGCGGGGAGCTAACTATGGCTACACCTTC. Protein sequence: CASSSRGANYGYTF.

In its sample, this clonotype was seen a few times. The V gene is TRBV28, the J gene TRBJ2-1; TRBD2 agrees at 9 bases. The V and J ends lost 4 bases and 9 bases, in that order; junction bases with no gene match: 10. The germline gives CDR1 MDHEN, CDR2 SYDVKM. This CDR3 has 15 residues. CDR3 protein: CASSSGRGGNLEQFF. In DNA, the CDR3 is TGTGCCAGCAGTTCCGGGCGGGGGGGCAACCTTGAGCAGTTCTTC.

The CDR3 DNA follows: TGTGCCAGCAGAGAACTAGCGGTTCAAGAGACCCAGTACTTC. Translating it yields CASRELAVQETQYF. The chain uses TRBV28 and TRBJ2-5, with 8 bases lining up with TRBD2. V dropped 6 bases and J dropped 2; count of bases not matched to a gene: 5. CDR3 length: 14 amino acids. Germline CDR1 reads MDHEN; CDR2 reads SYDVKM.

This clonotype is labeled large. CDR3 in amino acids: CASSIFPGTYTGELFF. As DNA, the CDR3 is TGTGCCAGTAGTATATTCCCAGGGACTTACACCGGGGAGCTGTTTTTT. The chain combines TRBV19 with TRBJ2-2; the D gene is possibly TRBD2 (6 bases). Deletions cut 2 bases from V and 3 bases from J, with 13 bases between. Germline V lookup: CDR1 LNHDA, CDR2 SQIVND (reference sequence). The CDR3 covers 16 residues.

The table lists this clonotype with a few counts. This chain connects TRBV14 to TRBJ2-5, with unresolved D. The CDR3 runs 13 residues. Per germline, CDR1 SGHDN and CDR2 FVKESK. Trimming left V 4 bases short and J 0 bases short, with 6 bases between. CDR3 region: CASSRSHQETQYF. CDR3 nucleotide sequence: TGTGCCAGCAGCCGTTCCCACCAAGAGACCCAGTACTTC.

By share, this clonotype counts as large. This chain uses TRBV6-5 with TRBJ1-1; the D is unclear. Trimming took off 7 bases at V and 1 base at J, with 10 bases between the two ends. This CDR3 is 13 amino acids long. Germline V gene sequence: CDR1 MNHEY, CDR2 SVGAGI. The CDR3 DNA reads TGTGCCAGCACCTGGGCAGGGAACACTGAAGCTTTCTTT. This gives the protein CASTWAGNTEAFF.

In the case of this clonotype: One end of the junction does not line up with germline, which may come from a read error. CDR3 loop: CASSSRDSRKHF. The CDR3 DNA sequence: TGTGCCAGCAGCTCGCGGGACTCAAGGAAACACTTC. The chain uses TRBV5-6 and TRBJ2-7; D perhaps matches TRBD2 (6 bases). Looked up from germline, CDR1 is SGHDT and CDR2 is YYEEEE. The CDR3 consists of 12 residues. Based on the CDR3 plus reference TRBV5-6 and TRBJ2-7, the full variable domain is DAGVTQSPTHLIKTRGQQVTLRCSPKSGHDTVSWYQQALGQGPQFIFQYYEEEERQRGNFPDRFSGHQFPNYSSELNVNALLLGDSALYLCASSSRDSRKHFGPGTRLTVT.

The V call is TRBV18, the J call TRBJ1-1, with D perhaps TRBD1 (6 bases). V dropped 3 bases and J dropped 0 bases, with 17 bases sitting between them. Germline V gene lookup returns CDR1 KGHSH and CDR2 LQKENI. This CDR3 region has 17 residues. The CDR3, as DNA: TGTGCCAGCTCACCCCAGGGGCGAGGGTACATGAACACTGAAGCTTTCTTT. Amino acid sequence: CASSPQGRGYMNTEAFF.